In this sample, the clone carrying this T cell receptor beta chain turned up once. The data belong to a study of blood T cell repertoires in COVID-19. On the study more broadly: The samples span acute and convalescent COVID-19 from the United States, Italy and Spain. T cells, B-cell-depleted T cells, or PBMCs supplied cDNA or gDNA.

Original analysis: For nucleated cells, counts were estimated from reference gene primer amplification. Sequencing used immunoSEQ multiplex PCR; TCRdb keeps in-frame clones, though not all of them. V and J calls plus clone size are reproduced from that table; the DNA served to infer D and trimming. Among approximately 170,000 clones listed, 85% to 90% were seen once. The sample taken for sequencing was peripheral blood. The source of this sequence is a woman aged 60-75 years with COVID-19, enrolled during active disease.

CDR3 loop: CASSLAGQVSIEAYEQYF. The CDR3 region has the DNA TGTGCCAGCAGTTTAGCCGGACAGGTCTCGATAGAGGCCTACGAGCAGTACTTC. This chain joins TRBV27 and TRBJ2-7; 7 positions agree with TRBD1. The CDR3 covers 18 residues. The V and J ends lost 2 bases and 2 bases, in that order; junction bases with no gene match: 15. Germline lookup yields CDR1 MNHEY and CDR2 SMNVEV (reference sequence).